The next 7 T cell receptor beta chains were all read from a single sample in a study of metastatic and nonmetastatic thyroid tumors. MiXCR reprocessed the PCR reads for TCRdb. The sample lists under 25,000 clones, around 28% occurring once. Patients had received no treatment of any kind before thyroid surgery. Source material: blood. Source of these receptors: a female donor with papillary thyroid cancer or a benign thyroid nodule (not recorded which). Some clones in this sample may be carry-over from other donors' samples.

This clone qualifies as medium-sized (0.01 to 0.1%). V and J are TRBV20-1 and TRBJ1-1; tentative D call: TRBD1 (6 bases). Germline CDR1 reads DFQATT; CDR2 reads SNEGSKA (reference sequence). Trimming pared 3 bases from V and 0 bases from J, leaving 8 bases between. The CDR3 contains 13 residues. In DNA form, the CDR3 reads TGCAGTGCTAGGGACAGCATGAACACTGAAGCTTTCTTT. This encodes CSARDSMNTEAFF.

This clone showed up just a few times. The chain couples TRBV28 to TRBJ2-3; D is uncertain. Trimming took off 6 bases at V and 3 bases at J, with 7 bases between the two ends. The CDR3 runs to 12 residues. In germline, CDR1 is MDHEN, CDR2 SYDVKM. The CDR3 coding sequence is TGTGCCAGCAGATCTATAACAGATACGCAGTATTTT. It is translated as CASRSITDTQYF.

V is TRBV11-2 and J is TRBJ1-1; no clear D. Trimming removed 2 bases at V and 2 bases at J, with 18 bases between. In germline, CDR1 is SGHAT, CDR2 FQNNGV. This CDR3 has 17 amino acids. The DNA for the CDR3 is TGTGCCAGCAGCTTATTACTTGTTCGGCGGGCTAACACTGAAGCTTTCTTT. Translation: CASSLLLVRRANTEAFF.

This sequence joins TRBV20-1 and TRBJ2-7; 8 nucleotides line up with TRBD2. V lost 0 bases and J lost 12; bases outside the gene matches: 13. The length of the CDR3 is 14 residues. Per germline, CDR1 DFQATT and CDR2 SNEGSKA (reference sequence). The DNA for the CDR3 is TGCAGTGCTAGAGATCTTCGGACTAGCTGGAGTGGGTACTTC. This gives the protein CSARDLRTSWSGYF.

This clone was seen a few times. The V gene is TRBV27, the J gene TRBJ2-7; either TRBD1 or TRBD2 may supply D (5 bases each). V was cut by 6 bases and J by 9 bases, with 15 bases left in between. Germline-derived CDR1 and CDR2 are MNHEY and SMNVEV (reference sequence). This CDR3 spans 12 amino acids. This CDR3 reads CASRGTGLRQYF. The CDR3 DNA follows: TGTGCCAGCAGGGGGACCGGTCTCCGGCAGTACTTC.

CDR3 sequence reads: CASSGPGTENTEAFF. The CDR3 nucleotides read TGTGCCAGCAGCGGCCCCGGGACAGAGAACACTGAAGCTTTCTTT. V is TRBV13 and J is TRBJ1-1; TRBD1 agrees at 7 bases. CDR3 length equals 15 residues. The junction had 7 bases not matched to a gene; V was cut back by 5 bases and J by 1 base. In germline, CDR1 is PRHDT, CDR2 FYEKMQ (reference sequence).

Ten or more counts support this clone. This sequence may be a read error, since a much larger clone differs from it by one base. The chain is built from TRBV9 and TRBJ2-1; D perhaps matches TRBD2 (6 bases). Germline V gene sequence: CDR1 SGDLS, CDR2 YYNGEE. V was cut by 2 bases and J by 6 bases, with 18 bases left in between. The CDR3 sequence is 16 residues long. The CDR3 DNA follows: TGTGCCAGCAGCGTCCACGGGAGTCAGGCATTCAATGAGCAGTTCTTC. Translated, it gives CASSVHGSQAFNEQFF.